This is a list of T cell receptor beta chains from one sample in a study of memory CD8 T cells in hepatitis C reinfection. The method was immunoSEQ multiplex PCR; TCRdb's version includes in-frame clones alone and lacks a portion of them. The profile covers approximately 46,000 clones, with 89% appearing a single time and 0.6% to 0.9% taken by the ten largest. What was sequenced was naive CD8+ T cells sorted from blood. Receptors originate from a man aged 18 to 30 with hepatitis C virus infection. Each CDR3 is given without its conserved first and last residue.

v_gene | CDR3aa
TRBV9 | ASSLDSPSSSTDTQY
TRBV4-3 | ASSPQAGGTDTQY
TRBV13 | ASSHDRGQQETQY
TRBV4-1 | ASSQASVQY
TRBV7-9 | ASRIEGSPLH
TRBV29-1 | SVSRGRTYNEQF
TRBV7-3 | ASSLAGTTGELF
TRBV15 | ATSREAGAFDEQF
TRBV2 | ASSGGGVRTDTQY
TRBV7-9 | ASSLVGGYGYT
TRBV9 | ASSFGRSNEQF
TRBV7-8 | ASSWTSGGAGDTQY
TRBV6-5 | ASNPSGNHEQY
TRBV28 | ASTQSGIYYNEQF
TRBV27 | ASSPRSGYNEQF
TRBV6-6 | ASSYEIQPQH
TRBV5-4 | ASSLGQGANEQF
TRBV27 | ASSPGGSYNEQF
TRBV7-6 | ASSLGLAEFANTGELF
TRBV11-2 | ASSSRGGTGGSETQY
TRBV28 | ASSFLGNTIY
TRBV27 | ASSLSPGAYEQY
TRBV27 | ASSFIITGSSYNEQF
TRBV7-9 | ASSLVTAANYGYT
TRBV27 | ASSLLPGLEDEQF
TRBV5-4 | ASSWTGEAEAF
TRBV7-8 | ASSLVSGNGETQY
TRBV27 | ASGGGQGETQY
TRBV19 | ASSTRDRGQIGELF
TRBV5-6 | ATKTGELYGYT
TRBV5-8 | ASSSLGQGLDGYT
TRBV2 | ASSGYRPDNEKLF
TRBV5-6 | ASSTGTSDYEQY
TRBV9 | ASSAEAASGNTIY
TRBV10-2 | ASSPWTGDYRPDNSPLH
TRBV14 | ASSQGISSSYEQY
TRBV7-8 | ASSSTGIHNEQF
TRBV5-8 | ASSVGTGGDYGYT
TRBV7-2 | ASSSPGDRGYEQY
TRBV28 | ASNDSGNYGYT
TRBV5-6 | ASSLPYDRGSGNTIY
TRBV4-1 | ASSQDSPPNSSPLH
TRBV9 | ASSVMGQARLNEQF
TRBV4-1 | ASSQEGEGEDGYT
TRBV7-9 | ASSLQGGEQF
TRBV27 | ASSYNSNQPQH
TRBV9 | ASSTNSYTGELF